The rows below give T cell receptor beta chains drawn from one sample of a study of control samples from healthy donors and cancer patients. Only in-frame clones appear in the TCRdb table, and some are missing; sequencing was by immunoSEQ multiplex PCR. The sample yields some 73,000 clones, 94% seen once. The sequenced sample consisted of blood. These receptors came from a woman aged 40 to 55 in good health. The CDR3 runs from the conserved cysteine through the conserved F or W. Fields, in order: J gene, V gene, clone size, D gene, CDR3 DNA, CDR3 protein. The D gene is left open where the match is weak. Size is omitted from some rows. Given values are once, few, many or a class for expanded clones.

j_call: TRBJ2-5; v_call: TRBV5-6; clone_size: NA; d_call: TRBD2; cdr3_nt: TGTGCCAGCAGCACGGGACTAGCTGGGGAGACCCAGTACTTC; cdr3_aa: CASSTGLAGETQYF
j_call: TRBJ1-5; v_call: TRBV6-5; clone_size: NA; d_call: TRBD1; cdr3_nt: TGTGCCAGCAGTCGTTACAGGGGAGGACAGCCCCAGCATTTT; cdr3_aa: CASSRYRGGQPQHF
j_call: TRBJ2-2; v_call: TRBV7-2; clone_size: NA; d_call: TRBD2; cdr3_nt: TGTGCCAGCAGGACCGCTAGCGGGAACACCGGGGAGCTGTTTTTT; cdr3_aa: CASRTASGNTGELFF
j_call: TRBJ1-3; v_call: TRBV7-9; clone_size: NA; d_call: TRBD1; cdr3_nt: TGTGCCAGCAGCCAAACAGGGGGCTCTGGAAACACCATATATTTT; cdr3_aa: CASSQTGGSGNTIYF
j_call: TRBJ2-7; v_call: TRBV12-3/TRBV12-4; clone_size: NA; d_call: NA; cdr3_nt: TGTGCCAGCGGCTTGCGGGCGCAGTACGAGCAGTACTTC; cdr3_aa: CASGLRAQYEQYF
j_call: TRBJ1-6; v_call: TRBV4-3; clone_size: NA; d_call: TRBD1; cdr3_nt: TGCGCCAGCAGCCAGGGACAGGATTCACCCCTCCACTTT; cdr3_aa: CASSQGQDSPLHF
j_call: TRBJ2-1; v_call: TRBV19; clone_size: NA; d_call: TRBD2; cdr3_nt: TGTGCCAGTAGTATCCGAGCGGGGGGTTACAATGAGCAGTTCTTC; cdr3_aa: CASSIRAGGYNEQFF
j_call: TRBJ2-6; v_call: TRBV28; clone_size: NA; d_call: TRBD1; cdr3_nt: TGTGCCAGCAGACCCGGGACAGGGGTCTCTGGGGCCAACGTCCTGACTTTC; cdr3_aa: CASRPGTGVSGANVLTF
j_call: TRBJ2-1; v_call: TRBV7-9; clone_size: NA; d_call: NA; cdr3_nt: TGTGCCAGCAGCTTAGTCGGGAACTCCTACAATGAGCAGTTCTTC; cdr3_aa: CASSLVGNSYNEQFF
j_call: TRBJ1-1; v_call: TRBV4-1; clone_size: NA; d_call: TRBD1; cdr3_nt: TGCGCCACCAGGGCGGGGGGGCTACAGGGGGCTTCGACGAACACTGAAGCTTTCTTT; cdr3_aa: CATRAGGLQGASTNTEAFF
j_call: TRBJ1-3; v_call: TRBV19; clone_size: once; d_call: NA; cdr3_nt: TGTGCCAGTAGTCTTTGGAACACCATATATTTT; cdr3_aa: CASSLWNTIYF
j_call: TRBJ1-2; v_call: TRBV6-5; clone_size: once; d_call: NA; cdr3_nt: TGTGCCAGCGCCCTCATCGACTATGGCTACACCTTC; cdr3_aa: CASALIDYGYTF
j_call: TRBJ1-5; v_call: TRBV6-5; clone_size: NA; d_call: NA; cdr3_nt: TGTGCCAGCACCCCGACAGGAGATAGCAATCAGCCCCAGCATTTT; cdr3_aa: CASTPTGDSNQPQHF
j_call: TRBJ1-5; v_call: TRBV10-3; clone_size: NA; d_call: TRBD1; cdr3_nt: TGTGCCATCAGTGCTCACAGGGGGATTGGAGGCAATCAGCCCCAGCATTTT; cdr3_aa: CAISAHRGIGGNQPQHF
j_call: TRBJ2-7; v_call: TRBV5-1; clone_size: NA; d_call: TRBD1; cdr3_nt: TGCGCCAGCAGCTTGACGACAGGGCGAACCTACGAGCAGTACTTC; cdr3_aa: CASSLTTGRTYEQYF
j_call: TRBJ1-5; v_call: TRBV19; clone_size: NA; d_call: NA; cdr3_nt: TGTGCCAGTACCACAGGAGAGGGGATGCAGCCCCAGCATTTT; cdr3_aa: CASTTGEGMQPQHF
j_call: TRBJ1-6; v_call: TRBV30; clone_size: NA; d_call: NA; cdr3_nt: TGTGCCTGGGGGACTGTCTATAATTCACCCCTCCACTTT; cdr3_aa: CAWGTVYNSPLHF
j_call: TRBJ2-7; v_call: TRBV11-1; clone_size: NA; d_call: NA; cdr3_nt: TGTGCCAGTAGGAGGGCCTACGAGCAGTACTTC; cdr3_aa: CASRRAYEQYF
j_call: TRBJ1-1; v_call: TRBV5-1; clone_size: once; d_call: TRBD1; cdr3_nt: TGCGCCAGCAGCTCTGGGACAGTTGAAGAAGCTTTCTTT; cdr3_aa: CASSSGTVEEAFF
j_call: TRBJ1-1; v_call: TRBV6-1; clone_size: NA; d_call: NA; cdr3_nt: TGTGCCAGCAGTGAATTAGCGGAAGTTGATACTGAAGCTTTCTTT; cdr3_aa: CASSELAEVDTEAFF